These T cell receptor beta chains were read from a single sample in a study of T cell responses to AZD1222 COVID-19 vaccine. Produced via immunoSEQ multiplex PCR; TCRdb's table is partial and in-frame only. The sample records approximately 300,000 clones, almost 95% being singletons. This material consisted of peripheral blood, taken 28 days after the second AZD1222 dose. The receptors originated from an adult who received the AZD1222 COVID-19 vaccine. Both conserved end residues are part of each CDR3. A D gene is named only where the DNA matches it firmly. Size values are once, few and many counts, or a class for expanded clones, and some rows have none.

V: TRBV7-2; D: -; size: -; length: 12; J: TRBJ1-5; CDR3: CASSLMGQPQHF; DNA: TGTGCCAGCAGCCTGATGGGGCAGCCCCAGCATTTT
V: TRBV15; D: -; size: -; length: 15; J: TRBJ2-2; CDR3: CATSLRRGGTGELFF; DNA: TGTGCCACCAGCCTACGCAGGGGAGGGACCGGGGAGCTGTTTTTT
V: TRBV18; D: TRBD2; size: once; length: 14; J: TRBJ2-7; CDR3: CASSLSSGGYEQYF; DNA: TGTGCCAGCTCATTATCTAGCGGGGGCTACGAGCAGTACTTC
V: TRBV21-1; D: -; size: -; length: 13; J: TRBJ1-5; CDR3: CASSNSDGQPQHF; DNA: TGTGCCAGCAGCAATTCGGATGGGCAGCCCCAGCATTTT
V: TRBV4-2; D: -; size: -; length: 13; J: TRBJ1-2; CDR3: CASSQTGEYGYTF; DNA: TGTGCCAGCAGCCAGACCGGGGAATATGGCTACACCTTC
V: TRBV6-5; D: TRBD1; size: -; length: 15; J: TRBJ1-2; CDR3: CASSLDPGGYYGYTF; DNA: TGTGCCAGCAGCCTCGATCCAGGGGGGTACTATGGCTACACTTTC
V: TRBV9; D: -; size: -; length: 14; J: TRBJ2-3; CDR3: CASSVVGEPDTQYF; DNA: TGTGCCAGCAGCGTAGTGGGGGAACCAGATACGCAGTATTTT
V: TRBV5-6; D: TRBD1; size: -; length: 17; J: TRBJ1-6; CDR3: CASSLGGQGTYNSPLHF; DNA: TGTGCCAGCAGCTTGGGAGGACAGGGGACCTATAATTCACCCCTCCACTTT
V: TRBV3-1/TRBV3-2; D: -; size: -; length: 14; J: TRBJ1-1; CDR3: CASTPGQQNTEAFF; DNA: TGTGCCAGCACCCCCGGGCAGCAGAACACTGAAGCTTTCTTT
V: TRBV7-3; D: -; size: -; length: 13; J: TRBJ1-1; CDR3: CASSLTVNTEAFF; DNA: TGTGCCAGCAGCTTGACAGTGAACACTGAAGCTTTCTTT